Here is one TCR beta chain with its context. Treatment-naive patients with stable or active relapsing-remitting disease served as multiple sclerosis controls. Negative isolation was used for CD8+ and CD4+ T cells and FACS enrichment for TEMRA cells. The sample belongs to a study of CD8 T cells in Susac syndrome. CDR1 and CDR2 from the germline V gene are ENHRY and SYGVKD. The V and J ends lost 2 bases and 7 bases respectively, with 6 bases between them. This CDR3 comprises 12 residues. Reverse transcription of 0.5 to 1 ug RNA was performed with random hexamers. The method of amplification for TCR beta CDR3 was immunoSEQ multiplex PCR, covering 54 Vbeta and 13 Jbeta. One entry per CDR3 protein, called by TCRdb with MiXCR from the immunoSEQ multiplex PCR reads. Of 95,000 to 150,000 distinct CDR3 sequences listed, roughly 93% are singletons.

This clonotype was sampled from a human donor with multiple sclerosis. The material sequenced was CD8+ T cells from PBMCs. This rearrangement joins TRBV10-3 to TRBJ1-5, with D maybe TRBD1 (5 bases). DNA for the CDR3: TGTGCCATCAGTGAGGGGGGGCAGCCCCAGCATTTT. As protein: CAISEGGQPQHF.